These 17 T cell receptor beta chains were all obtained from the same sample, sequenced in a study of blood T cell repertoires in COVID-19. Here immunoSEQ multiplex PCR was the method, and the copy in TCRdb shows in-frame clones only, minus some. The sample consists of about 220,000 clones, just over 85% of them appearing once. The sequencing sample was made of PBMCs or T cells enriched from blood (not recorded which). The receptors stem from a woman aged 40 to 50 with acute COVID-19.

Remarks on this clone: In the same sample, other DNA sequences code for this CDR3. CDR3 nucleotides: TGTGCCAGCAGCCAAGCTGGAGGGGAGGCTTACGAGCAGTACTTC. It translates to CASSQAGGEAYEQYF. V usage is TRBV3-1 (or the pseudogene TRBV3-2) and J usage is TRBJ2-7; D might be TRBD2 (6 bases). CDR3 length equals 15 residues. The germline V and J ends were trimmed by 1 base and 4 bases, with 14 bases remaining between them. Germline assignment: CDR1 LGHDT and CDR2 YNNKEL (reference sequence).

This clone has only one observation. CDR3 residues: CASSFSGDTYEQYF. The CDR3, as DNA: TGTGCCAGCAGCTTCTCAGGGGATACCTACGAGCAGTACTTC. The gene calls are TRBV9 and TRBJ2-7, with D possibly being TRBD1 (6 bases). The V end lost 4 bases, the J end lost 2 bases, and 13 bases lay between the germline ends. The CDR3 sequence is 14 residues long. Germline loops: CDR1 SGDLS, CDR2 YYNGEE.

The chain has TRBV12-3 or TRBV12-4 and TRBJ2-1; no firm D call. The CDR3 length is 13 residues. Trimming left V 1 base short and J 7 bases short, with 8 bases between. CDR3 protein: CASSLVGGNEQFF. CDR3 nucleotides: TGTGCCAGCAGTTTAGTAGGCGGTAATGAGCAGTTCTTC.

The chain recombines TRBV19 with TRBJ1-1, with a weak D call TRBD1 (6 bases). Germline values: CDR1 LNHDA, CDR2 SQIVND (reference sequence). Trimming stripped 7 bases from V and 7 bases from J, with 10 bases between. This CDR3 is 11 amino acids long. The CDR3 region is CASIQGYEAFF. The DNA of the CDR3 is TGTGCCAGTATACAGGGTTATGAAGCTTTCTTT.

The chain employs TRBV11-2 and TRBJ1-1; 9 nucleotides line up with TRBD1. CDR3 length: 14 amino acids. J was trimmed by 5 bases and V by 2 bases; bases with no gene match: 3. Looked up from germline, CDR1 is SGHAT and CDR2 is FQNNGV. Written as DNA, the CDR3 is TGTGCCAGCAGCTTAAACAGGGGGCAAACTGAAGCTTTCTTT. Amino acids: CASSLNRGQTEAFF.

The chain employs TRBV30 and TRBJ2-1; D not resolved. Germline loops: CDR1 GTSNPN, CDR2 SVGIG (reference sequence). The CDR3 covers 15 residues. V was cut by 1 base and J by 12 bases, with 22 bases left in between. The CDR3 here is CAWSASSNAAPRQFF. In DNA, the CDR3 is TGTGCCTGGAGTGCCTCATCCAACGCGGCTCCCCGGCAGTTCTTC.

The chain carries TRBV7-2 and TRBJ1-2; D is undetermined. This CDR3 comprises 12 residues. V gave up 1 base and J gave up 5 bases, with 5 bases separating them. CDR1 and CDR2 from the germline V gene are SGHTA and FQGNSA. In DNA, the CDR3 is TGTGCCAGCAGCTTAGGAGGGTATGGCTACACCTTC. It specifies CASSLGGYGYTF.

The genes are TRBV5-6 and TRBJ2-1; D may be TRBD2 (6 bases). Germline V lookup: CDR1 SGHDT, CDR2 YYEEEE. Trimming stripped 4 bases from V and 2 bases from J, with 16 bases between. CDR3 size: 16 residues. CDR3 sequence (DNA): TGTGCCAGCAGCCAGGCCGGGACTGGGACCTACAATGAGCAGTTCTTC. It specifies CASSQAGTGTYNEQFF.

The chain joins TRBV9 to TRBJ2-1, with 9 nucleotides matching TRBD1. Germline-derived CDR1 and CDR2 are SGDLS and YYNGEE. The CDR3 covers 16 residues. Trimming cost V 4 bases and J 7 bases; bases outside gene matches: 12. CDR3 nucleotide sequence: TGTGCCAGCAGCCACCACCTCAAGGGGACAGGGAATGAGCAGTTCTTC. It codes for CASSHHLKGTGNEQFF.

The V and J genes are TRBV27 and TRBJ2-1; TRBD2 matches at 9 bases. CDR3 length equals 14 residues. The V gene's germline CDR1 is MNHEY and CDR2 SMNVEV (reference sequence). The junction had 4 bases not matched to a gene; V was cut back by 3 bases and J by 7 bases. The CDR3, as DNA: TGTGCCAGCAGTTTTCTGCTAGCGGGGAATGAGCAGTTCTTC. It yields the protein CASSFLLAGNEQFF.

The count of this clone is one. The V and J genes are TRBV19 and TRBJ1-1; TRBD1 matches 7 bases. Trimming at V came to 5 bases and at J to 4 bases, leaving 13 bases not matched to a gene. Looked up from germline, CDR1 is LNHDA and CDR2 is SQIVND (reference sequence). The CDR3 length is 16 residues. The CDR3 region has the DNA TGTGCCAGTAGTCCGGCCCCGACAGGGCTGGCCACTGAAGCTTTCTTT. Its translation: CASSPAPTGLATEAFF. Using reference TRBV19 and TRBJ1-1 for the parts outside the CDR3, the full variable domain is DGGITQSPKYLFRKEGQNVTLSCEQNLNHDAMYWYRQDPGQGLRLIYYSQIVNDFQKGDIAEGYSVSREKKESFPLTVTSAQKNPTAFYLCASSPAPTGLATEAFFGQGTRLTVV.

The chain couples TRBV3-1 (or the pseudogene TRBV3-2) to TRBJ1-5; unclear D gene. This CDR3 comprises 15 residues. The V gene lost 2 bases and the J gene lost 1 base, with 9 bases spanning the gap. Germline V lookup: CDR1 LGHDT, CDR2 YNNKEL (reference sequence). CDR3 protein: CASSQKLGSNQPQHF. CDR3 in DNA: TGTGCCAGCAGCCAAAAACTAGGGAGCAATCAGCCCCAGCATTTT.

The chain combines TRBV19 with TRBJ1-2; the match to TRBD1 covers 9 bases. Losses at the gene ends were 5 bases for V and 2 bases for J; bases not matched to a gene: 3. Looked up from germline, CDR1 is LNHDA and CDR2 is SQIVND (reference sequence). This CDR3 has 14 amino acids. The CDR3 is CASSPGTGNYGYTF. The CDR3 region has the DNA TGTGCCAGTAGTCCGGGGACAGGGAACTATGGCTACACCTTC.

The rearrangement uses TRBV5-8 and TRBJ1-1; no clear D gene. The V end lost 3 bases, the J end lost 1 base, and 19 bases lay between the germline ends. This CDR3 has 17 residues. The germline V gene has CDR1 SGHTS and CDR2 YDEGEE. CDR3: CASSSLGMGLRNTEAFF. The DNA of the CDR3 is TGTGCCAGCAGCTCCCTCGGGATGGGGTTGAGGAACACTGAAGCTTTCTTT. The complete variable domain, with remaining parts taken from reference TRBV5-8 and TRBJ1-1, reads EAGVTQSPTHLIKTRGQQATLRCSPISGHTSVYWYQQALGLGLQFLLWYDEGEERNRGNFPPRFSGRQFPNYSSELNVNALELEDSALYLCASSSLGMGLRNTEAFFGQGTRLTVV.

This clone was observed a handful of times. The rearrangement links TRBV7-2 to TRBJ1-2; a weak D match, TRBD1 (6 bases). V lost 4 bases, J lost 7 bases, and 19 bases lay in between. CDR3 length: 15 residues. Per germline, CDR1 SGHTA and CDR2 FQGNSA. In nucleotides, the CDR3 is TGTGCCAGCAGCTACGCCAAACAGGGCAAGGGTGGCTACACCTTC. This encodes CASSYAKQGKGGYTF.

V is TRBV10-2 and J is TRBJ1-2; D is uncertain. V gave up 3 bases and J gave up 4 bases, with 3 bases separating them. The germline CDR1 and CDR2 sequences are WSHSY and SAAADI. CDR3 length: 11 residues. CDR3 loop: CASSDSYGYTF. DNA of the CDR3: TGCGCCAGCAGTGACTCCTATGGCTACACCTTC.

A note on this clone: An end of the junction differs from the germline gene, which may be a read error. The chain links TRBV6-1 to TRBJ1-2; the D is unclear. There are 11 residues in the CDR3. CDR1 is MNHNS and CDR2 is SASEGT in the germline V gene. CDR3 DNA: TGTGCCAGCAGTGAGGGGAGGCGGGGTACTTTC. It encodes CASSEGRRGTF.